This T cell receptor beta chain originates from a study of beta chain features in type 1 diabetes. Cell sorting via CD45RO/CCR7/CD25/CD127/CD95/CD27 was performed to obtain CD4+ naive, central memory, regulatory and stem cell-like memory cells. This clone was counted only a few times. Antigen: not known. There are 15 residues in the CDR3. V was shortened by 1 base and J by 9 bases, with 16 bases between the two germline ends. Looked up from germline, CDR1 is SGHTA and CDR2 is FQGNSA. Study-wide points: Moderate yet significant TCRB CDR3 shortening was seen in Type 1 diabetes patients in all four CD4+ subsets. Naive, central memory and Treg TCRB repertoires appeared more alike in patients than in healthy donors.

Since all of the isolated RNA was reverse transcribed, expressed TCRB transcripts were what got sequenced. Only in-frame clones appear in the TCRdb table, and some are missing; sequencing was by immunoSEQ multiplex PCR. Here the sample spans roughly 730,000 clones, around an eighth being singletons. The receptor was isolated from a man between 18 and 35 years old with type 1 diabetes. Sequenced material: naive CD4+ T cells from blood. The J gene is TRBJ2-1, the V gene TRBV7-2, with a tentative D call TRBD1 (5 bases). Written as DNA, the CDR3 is TGTGCCAGCAGCTTAGGGACATATCCCCTAAGTGAGCAGTTCTTC. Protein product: CASSLGTYPLSEQFF.